This TCR beta chain came from a study of post-analysis software for immune sequencing data. Background on the study: Included among the disease courses, which were recorded for the cohort, were relapsing-remitting, secondary progressive and progressive-relapsing multiple sclerosis.

Overall study findings and caveats: The study found significantly lower normalized Chao1 diversity in multiple sclerosis patients than in controls. Among roughly five TRBV segments more frequent in patients than controls were TRBV5-6, TRBV5-1 and TRBV20-1. F-measure co-clustering was strong for batch-matched samples.

The germline CDR1 and CDR2 sequences are ENHRY and SYGVKD. The CDR3 is made up of 13 amino acids. V lost 8 bases and J 1 base, leaving 10 bases between the germline ends. In its sample, this clonotype was seen a few times. The target antigen is unknown. Every TCR beta cDNA library bore unique molecular identifiers. Between about 0.95 and 11 million T cells gave rise to around 500,000 cDNA molecules. TCRdb analysed the PCR reads with MiXCR anew, one entry per CDR3 protein. The data show around 190,000 distinct CDR3 sequences, 25% to 30% seen once. Sequenced input: blood. This TCR was recovered from a girl aged 2-17 years with multiple sclerosis. This chain joins TRBV10-3 and TRBJ2-3; no definite D call. The CDR3 DNA is TGTGCCATCGGTGCAACGGGCACAGATACGCAGTATTTT. Its protein product is CAIGATGTDTQYF.